This T cell receptor (beta chain) was captured by sequencing in a study of regulatory T cells in long-lasting Graves disease. Notes on the study in general: It was in persistent disease that TRBV28, TRBJ1-2 and TRBJ2-5 were favored. The analysis examined peripheral blood only and excluded thyroid tissue.

Time point defined: newly diagnosed GD, antithyroid drugs for less than 3 months. The authors made the TCR library using RNA they extracted from PBMCs. As a group, patients came from one endocrinology department in Xi'an, China. The CDR3 has 16 amino acids. Trimming cost V 2 bases and J 10 bases; bases outside gene matches: 13. The V gene's germline CDR1 is SGHNT and CDR2 YENEEA. With iRepertoire HTBI primers and Arm-PCR of CDR3 regions, TCR beta libraries were built. A single record per CDR3 protein comes from TCRdb applying MiXCR to the multiplex PCR reads. This table holds hundreds of thousands of distinct CDR3 sequences, about 12% found once. This clonotype was observed a handful of times. The antigen is undetermined. These data were also filed under a second study, of T cells in Graves' hyperthyroidism and ophthalmopathy.

The sample here was peripheral blood mononuclear cells (PBMCs), taken at new diagnosis, from a patient treated with antithyroid drugs. This TCR was recovered from a woman aged 25 to 45 with Graves disease. The rearrangement uses TRBV11-3 and TRBJ2-1; 8 nucleotides match TRBD2. The CDR3 loop reads CASSLRGAGGRLEQFF. The DNA of the CDR3 is TGTGCCAGCAGCTTACGGGGGGCGGGAGGTCGGTTGGAGCAGTTCTTC.